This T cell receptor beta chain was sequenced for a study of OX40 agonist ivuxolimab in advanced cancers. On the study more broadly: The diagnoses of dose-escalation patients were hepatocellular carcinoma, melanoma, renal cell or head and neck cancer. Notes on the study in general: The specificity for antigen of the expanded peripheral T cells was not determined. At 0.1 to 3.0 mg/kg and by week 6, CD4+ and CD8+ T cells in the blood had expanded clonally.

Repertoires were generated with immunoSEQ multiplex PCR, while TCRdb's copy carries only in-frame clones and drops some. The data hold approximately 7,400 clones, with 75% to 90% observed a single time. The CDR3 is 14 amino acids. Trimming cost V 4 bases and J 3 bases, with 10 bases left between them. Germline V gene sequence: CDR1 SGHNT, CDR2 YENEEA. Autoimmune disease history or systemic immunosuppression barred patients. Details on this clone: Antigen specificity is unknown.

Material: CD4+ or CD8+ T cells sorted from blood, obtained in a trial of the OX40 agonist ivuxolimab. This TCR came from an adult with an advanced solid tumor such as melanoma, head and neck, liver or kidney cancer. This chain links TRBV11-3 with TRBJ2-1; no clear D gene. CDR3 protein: CASSSGPGYNEQFF. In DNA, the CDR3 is TGTGCCAGCAGCTCGGGTCCCGGCTACAATGAGCAGTTCTTC. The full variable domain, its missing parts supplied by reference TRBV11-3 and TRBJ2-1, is EAGVVQSPRYKIIEKKQPVAFWCNPISGHNTLYWYLQNLGQGPELLIRYENEEAVDDSQLPKDRFSAERLKGVDSTLKIQPAELGDSAVYLCASSSGPGYNEQFFGPGTRLTVL.